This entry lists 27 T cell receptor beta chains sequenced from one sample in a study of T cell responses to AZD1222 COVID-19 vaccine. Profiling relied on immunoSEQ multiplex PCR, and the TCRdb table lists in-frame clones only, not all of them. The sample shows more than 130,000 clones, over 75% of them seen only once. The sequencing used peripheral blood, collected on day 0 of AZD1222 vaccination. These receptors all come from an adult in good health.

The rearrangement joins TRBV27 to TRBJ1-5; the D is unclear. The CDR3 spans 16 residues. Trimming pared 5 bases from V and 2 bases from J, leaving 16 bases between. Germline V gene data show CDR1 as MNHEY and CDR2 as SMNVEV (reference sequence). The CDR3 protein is CASSLYGPPGNQPQHF. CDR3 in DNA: TGTGCCAGCAGTCTATACGGACCTCCGGGCAATCAGCCCCAGCATTTT.

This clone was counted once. The CDR3 loop reads CSVDETIGRVQGYTF. CDR3 coding DNA: TGCAGCGTCGACGAAACTATAGGACGGGTTCAGGGCTACACCTTC. This rearrangement joins TRBV29-1 to TRBJ1-2, with no clear D. Germline CDR1 is SQVTM and CDR2 is ANQGSEA. Trimming shortened V by 6 bases and J by 8 bases, and 25 bases separated the two germline ends. This CDR3 contains 15 residues.

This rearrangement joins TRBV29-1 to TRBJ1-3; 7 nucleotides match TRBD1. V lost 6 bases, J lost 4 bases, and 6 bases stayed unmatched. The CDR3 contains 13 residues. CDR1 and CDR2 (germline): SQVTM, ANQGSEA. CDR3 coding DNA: TGCAGCGTCAGATGGACAGGAGGAAACACCATATATTTT. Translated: CSVRWTGGNTIYF.

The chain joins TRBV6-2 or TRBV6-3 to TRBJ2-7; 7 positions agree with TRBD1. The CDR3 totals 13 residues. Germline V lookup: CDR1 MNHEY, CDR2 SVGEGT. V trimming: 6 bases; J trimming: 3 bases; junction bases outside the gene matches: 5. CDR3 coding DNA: TGTGCCAGCAGCAGACAGGGTCTCTACGAGCAGTACTTC. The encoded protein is CASSRQGLYEQYF.

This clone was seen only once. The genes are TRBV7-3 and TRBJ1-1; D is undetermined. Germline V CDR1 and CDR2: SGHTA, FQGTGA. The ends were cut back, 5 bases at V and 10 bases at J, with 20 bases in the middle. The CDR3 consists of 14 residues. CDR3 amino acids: CASSGGPLDDGAFF. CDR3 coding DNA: TGTGCCAGCAGCGGTGGCCCACTGGATGATGGAGCTTTCTTT.

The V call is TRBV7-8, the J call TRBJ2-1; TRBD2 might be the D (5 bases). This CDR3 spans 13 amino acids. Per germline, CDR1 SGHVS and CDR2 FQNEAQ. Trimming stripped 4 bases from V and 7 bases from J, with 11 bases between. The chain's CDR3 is CASSSGLNNEQFF. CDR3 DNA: TGTGCCAGCAGCTCCGGACTCAATAATGAGCAGTTCTTC.

CDR3 amino acids: CASSFLSSGSSDTQYF. The CDR3 region has the DNA TGTGCCAGCAGTTTTCTTTCTAGCGGGAGCTCAGATACGCAGTATTTT. V usage is TRBV27 and J usage is TRBJ2-3; TRBD2 matches 10 bases. The CDR3 covers 16 residues. Germline CDR1 and CDR2: MNHEY and SMNVEV (reference sequence). The V gene end was trimmed by 3 bases and the J gene end by 4 bases; junction bases not matched to a gene: 7.

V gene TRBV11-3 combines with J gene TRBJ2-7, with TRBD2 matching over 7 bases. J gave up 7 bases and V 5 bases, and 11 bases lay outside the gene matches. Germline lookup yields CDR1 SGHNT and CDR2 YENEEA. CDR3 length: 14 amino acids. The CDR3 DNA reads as TGTGCCAGCAGCCAAGGGAGGGTGGCGGGGGAGCAGTACTTC. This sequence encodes CASSQGRVAGEQYF.

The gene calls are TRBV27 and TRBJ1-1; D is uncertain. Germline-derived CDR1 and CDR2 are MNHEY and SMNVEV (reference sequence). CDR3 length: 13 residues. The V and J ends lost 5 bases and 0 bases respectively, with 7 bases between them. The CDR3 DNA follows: TGTGCCAGCAGTGTCGTAATGAACACTGAAGCTTTCTTT. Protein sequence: CASSVVMNTEAFF.

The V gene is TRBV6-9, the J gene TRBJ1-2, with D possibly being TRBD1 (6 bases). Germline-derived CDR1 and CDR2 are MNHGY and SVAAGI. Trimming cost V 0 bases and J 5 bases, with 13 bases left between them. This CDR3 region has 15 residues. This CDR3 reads CASSYSEDSHYGYTF. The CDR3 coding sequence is TGTGCCAGCAGTTATTCAGAGGACAGTCATTATGGCTACACCTTC.

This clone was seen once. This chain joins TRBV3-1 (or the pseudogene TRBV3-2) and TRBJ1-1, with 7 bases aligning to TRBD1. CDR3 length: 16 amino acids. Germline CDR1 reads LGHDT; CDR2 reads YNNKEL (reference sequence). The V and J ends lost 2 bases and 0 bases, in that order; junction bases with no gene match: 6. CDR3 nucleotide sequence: TGTGCCAGCAGCCAATATGGGACAGCCGTGAACACTGAAGCTTTCTTT. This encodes CASSQYGTAVNTEAFF.

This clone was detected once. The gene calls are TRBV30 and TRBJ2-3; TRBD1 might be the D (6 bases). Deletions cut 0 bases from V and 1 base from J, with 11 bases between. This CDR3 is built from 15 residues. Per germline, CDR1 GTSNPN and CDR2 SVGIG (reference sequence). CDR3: CAWSVGGDRTDTQYF. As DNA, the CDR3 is TGTGCCTGGAGTGTAGGGGGAGACCGCACAGATACGCAGTATTTT.

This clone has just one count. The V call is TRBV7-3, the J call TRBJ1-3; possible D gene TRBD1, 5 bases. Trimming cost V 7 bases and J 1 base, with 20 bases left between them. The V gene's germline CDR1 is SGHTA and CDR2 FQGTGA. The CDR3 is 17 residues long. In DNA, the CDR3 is TGTGCCAGCAACCGCCGACAGACCCGGGGATCTGGAAACACCATATATTTT. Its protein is CASNRRQTRGSGNTIYF.

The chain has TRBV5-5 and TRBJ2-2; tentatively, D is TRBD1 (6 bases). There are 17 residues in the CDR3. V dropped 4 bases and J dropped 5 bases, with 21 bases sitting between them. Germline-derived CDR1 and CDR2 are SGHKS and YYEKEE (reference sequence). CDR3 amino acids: CASSHKKQGRGTGELFF. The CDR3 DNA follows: TGTGCCAGCAGCCATAAGAAACAGGGTAGGGGGACCGGGGAGCTGTTTTTT. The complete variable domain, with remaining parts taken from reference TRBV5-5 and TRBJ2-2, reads DAGVTQSPTHLIKTRGQQVTLRCSPISGHKSVSWYQQVLGQGPQFIFQYYEKEERGRGNFPDRFSARQFPNYSSELNVNALLLGDSALYLCASSHKKQGRGTGELFFGEGSRLTVL.

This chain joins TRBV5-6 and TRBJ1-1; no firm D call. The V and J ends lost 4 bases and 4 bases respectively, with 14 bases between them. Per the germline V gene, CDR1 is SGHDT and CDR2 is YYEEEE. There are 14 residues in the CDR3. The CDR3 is CASSRDPRGTEAFF. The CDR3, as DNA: TGTGCCAGCAGCCGCGACCCCCGAGGCACTGAAGCTTTCTTT.

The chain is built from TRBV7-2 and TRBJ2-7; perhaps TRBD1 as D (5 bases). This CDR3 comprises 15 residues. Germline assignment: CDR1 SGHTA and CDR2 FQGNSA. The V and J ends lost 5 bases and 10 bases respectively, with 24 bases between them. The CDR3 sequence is CASSHRTPIPMRQYF. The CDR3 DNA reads TGTGCCAGCAGCCACCGGACACCTATCCCCATGAGACAGTACTTC.

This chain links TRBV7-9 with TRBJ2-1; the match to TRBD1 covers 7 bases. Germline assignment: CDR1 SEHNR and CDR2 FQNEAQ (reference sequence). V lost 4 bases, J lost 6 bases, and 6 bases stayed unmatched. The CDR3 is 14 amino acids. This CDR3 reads CASSSTGSLNEQFF. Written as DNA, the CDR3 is TGTGCCAGCAGCTCGACAGGGTCCCTCAATGAGCAGTTCTTC. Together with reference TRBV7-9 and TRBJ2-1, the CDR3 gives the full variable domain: DTGVSQNPRHKITKRGQNVTFRCDPISEHNRLYWYRQTLGQGPEFLTYFQNEAQLEKSRLLSDRFSAERPKGSFSTLEIQRTEQGDSAMYLCASSSTGSLNEQFFGPGTRLTVL.

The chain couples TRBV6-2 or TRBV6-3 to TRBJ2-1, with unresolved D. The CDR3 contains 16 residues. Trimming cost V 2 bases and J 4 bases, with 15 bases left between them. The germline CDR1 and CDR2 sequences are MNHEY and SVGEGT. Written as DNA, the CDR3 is TGTGCCAGCAGTTACCCCCCCGGGCAGCGTTACAATGAGCAGTTCTTC. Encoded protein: CASSYPPGQRYNEQFF.

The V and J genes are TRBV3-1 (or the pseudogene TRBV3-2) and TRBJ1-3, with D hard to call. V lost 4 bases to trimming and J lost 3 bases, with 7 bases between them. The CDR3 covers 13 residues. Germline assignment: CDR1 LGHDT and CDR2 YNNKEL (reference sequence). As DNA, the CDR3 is TGTGCCAGCAGCCCGGCCTTTGGAAACACCATATATTTT. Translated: CASSPAFGNTIYF.

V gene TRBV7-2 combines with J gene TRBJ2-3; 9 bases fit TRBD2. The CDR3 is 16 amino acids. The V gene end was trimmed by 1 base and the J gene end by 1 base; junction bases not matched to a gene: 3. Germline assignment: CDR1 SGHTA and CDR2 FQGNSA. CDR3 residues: CASSLGLAAGTDTQYF. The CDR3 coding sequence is TGTGCCAGCAGCTTAGGACTAGCGGCCGGCACAGATACGCAGTATTTT.

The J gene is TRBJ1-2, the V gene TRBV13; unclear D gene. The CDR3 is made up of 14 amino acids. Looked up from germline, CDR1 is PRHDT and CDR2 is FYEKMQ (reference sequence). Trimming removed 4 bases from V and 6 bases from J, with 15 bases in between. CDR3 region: CASSSWSEVNGYTF. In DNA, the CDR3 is TGTGCCAGCAGCTCCTGGAGTGAAGTGAATGGCTACACCTTC.

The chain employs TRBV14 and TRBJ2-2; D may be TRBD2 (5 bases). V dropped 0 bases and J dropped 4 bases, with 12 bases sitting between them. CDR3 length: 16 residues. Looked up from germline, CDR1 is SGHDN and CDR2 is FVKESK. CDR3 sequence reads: CASSQDLPRVTGELFF. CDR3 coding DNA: TGTGCCAGCAGCCAAGACCTCCCGAGGGTCACCGGGGAGCTGTTTTTT.

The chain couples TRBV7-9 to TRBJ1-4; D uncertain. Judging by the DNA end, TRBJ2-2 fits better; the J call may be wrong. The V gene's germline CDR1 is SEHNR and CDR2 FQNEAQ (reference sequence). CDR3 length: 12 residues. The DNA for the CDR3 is TGTGCCAGCAGCTTCCCCTCTCGGGAGCTGTTTTTT. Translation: CASSFPSRELFF.

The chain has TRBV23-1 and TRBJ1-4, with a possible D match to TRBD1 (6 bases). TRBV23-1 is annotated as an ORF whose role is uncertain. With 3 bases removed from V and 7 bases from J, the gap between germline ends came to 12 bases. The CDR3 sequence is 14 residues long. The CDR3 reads CASSHPGGAEKLFF. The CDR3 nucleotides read TGCGCCAGCAGTCATCCGGGGGGGGCTGAAAAACTGTTTTTT.

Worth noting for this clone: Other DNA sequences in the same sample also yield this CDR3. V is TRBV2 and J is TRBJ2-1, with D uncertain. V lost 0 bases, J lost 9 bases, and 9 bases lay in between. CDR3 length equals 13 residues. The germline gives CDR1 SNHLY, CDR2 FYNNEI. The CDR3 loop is CASSEARSGEQFF. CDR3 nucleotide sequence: TGTGCCAGCAGTGAAGCGAGGTCTGGTGAGCAGTTCTTC. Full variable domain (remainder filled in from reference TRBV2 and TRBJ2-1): EPEVTQTPSHQVTQMGQEVILRCVPISNHLYFYWYRQILGQKVEFLVSFYNNEISEKSEIFDDQFSVERPDGSNFTLKIRSTKLEDSAMYFCASSEARSGEQFFGPGTRLTVL.

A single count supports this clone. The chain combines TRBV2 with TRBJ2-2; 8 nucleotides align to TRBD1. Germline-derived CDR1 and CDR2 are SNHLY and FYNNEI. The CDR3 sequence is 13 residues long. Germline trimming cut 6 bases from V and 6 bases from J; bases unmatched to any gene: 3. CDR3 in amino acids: CASRKDRAGELFF. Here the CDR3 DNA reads TGTGCCAGCAGGAAGGACAGGGCCGGGGAGCTGTTTTTT.

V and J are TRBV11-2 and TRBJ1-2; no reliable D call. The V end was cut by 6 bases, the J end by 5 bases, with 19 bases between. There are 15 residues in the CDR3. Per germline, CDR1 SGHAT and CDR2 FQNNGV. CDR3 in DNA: TGTGCCAGCAGGGGTCTTAAGGACTCCCCTTATGGCTACACCTTC. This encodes CASRGLKDSPYGYTF.